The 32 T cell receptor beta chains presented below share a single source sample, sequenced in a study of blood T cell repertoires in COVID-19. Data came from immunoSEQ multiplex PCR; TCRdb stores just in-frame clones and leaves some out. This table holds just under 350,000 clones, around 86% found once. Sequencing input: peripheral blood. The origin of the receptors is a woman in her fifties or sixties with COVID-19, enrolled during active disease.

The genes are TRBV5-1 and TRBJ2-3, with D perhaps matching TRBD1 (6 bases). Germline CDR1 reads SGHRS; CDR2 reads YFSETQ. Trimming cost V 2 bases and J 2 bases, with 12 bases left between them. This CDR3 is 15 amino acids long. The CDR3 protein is CASSFLQGPTDTQYF. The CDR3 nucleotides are TGCGCCAGCAGCTTCTTACAGGGCCCCACAGATACGCAGTATTTT.

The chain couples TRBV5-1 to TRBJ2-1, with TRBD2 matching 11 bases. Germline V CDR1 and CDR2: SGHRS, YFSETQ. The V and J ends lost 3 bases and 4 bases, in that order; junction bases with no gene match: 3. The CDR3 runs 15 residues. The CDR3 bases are TGCGCCAGCAGCTCCGGGACTAGCGGTTACAATGAGCAGTTCTTC. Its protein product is CASSSGTSGYNEQFF. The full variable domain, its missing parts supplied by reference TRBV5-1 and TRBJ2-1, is KAGVTQTPRYLIKTRGQQVTLSCSPISGHRSVSWYQQTPGQGLQFLFEYFSETQRNKGNFPGRFSGRQFSNSRSEMNVSTLELGDSALYLCASSSGTSGYNEQFFGPGTRLTVL.

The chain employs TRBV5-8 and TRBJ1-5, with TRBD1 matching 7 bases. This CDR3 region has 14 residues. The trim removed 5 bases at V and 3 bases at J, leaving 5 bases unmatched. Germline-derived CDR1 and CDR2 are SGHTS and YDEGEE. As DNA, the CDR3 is TGTGCCAGCAGGAGACAGGGCATCAATCAGCCCCAGCATTTT. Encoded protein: CASRRQGINQPQHF.

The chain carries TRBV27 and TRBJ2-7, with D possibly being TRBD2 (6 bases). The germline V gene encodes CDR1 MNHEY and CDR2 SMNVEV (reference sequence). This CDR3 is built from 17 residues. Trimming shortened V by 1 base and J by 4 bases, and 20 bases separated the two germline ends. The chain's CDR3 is CASSLFPPWAGIYEQYF. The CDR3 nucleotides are TGTGCCAGCAGTTTATTTCCCCCCTGGGCGGGAATTTACGAGCAGTACTTC.

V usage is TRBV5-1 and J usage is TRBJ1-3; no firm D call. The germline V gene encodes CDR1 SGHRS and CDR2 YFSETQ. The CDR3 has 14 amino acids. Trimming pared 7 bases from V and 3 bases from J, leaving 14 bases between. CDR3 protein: CASSPGLGGNTIYF. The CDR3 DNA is TGCGCCAGCTCTCCCGGGTTAGGTGGAAACACCATATATTTT.

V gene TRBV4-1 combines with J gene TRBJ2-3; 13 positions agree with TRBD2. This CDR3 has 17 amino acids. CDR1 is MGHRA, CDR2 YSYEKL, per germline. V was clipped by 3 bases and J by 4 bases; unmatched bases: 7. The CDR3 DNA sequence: TGCGCCAGCAGCCAGGCTACTAGCGGGAGGGCCTCAGATACGCAGTATTTT. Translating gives CASSQATSGRASDTQYF.

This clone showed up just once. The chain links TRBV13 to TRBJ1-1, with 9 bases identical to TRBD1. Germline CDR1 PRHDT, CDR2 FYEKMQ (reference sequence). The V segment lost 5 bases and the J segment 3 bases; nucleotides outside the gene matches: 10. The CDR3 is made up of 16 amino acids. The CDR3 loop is CASSPTGGFLDTEAFF. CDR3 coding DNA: TGTGCCAGCAGCCCCACAGGGGGCTTTTTGGACACTGAAGCTTTCTTT. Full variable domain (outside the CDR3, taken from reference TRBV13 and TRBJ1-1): AAGVIQSPRHLIKEKRETATLKCYPIPRHDTVYWYQQGPGQDPQFLISFYEKMQSDKGSIPDRFSAQQFSDYHSELNMSSLELGDSALYFCASSPTGGFLDTEAFFGQGTRLTVV.

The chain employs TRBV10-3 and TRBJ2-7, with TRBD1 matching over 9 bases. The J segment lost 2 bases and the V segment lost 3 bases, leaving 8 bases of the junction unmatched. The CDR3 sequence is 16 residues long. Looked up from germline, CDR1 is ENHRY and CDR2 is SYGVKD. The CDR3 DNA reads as TGTGCCATCAGTGACCCCGGGACAGGGCCAACCTACGAGCAGTACTTC. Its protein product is CAISDPGTGPTYEQYF.

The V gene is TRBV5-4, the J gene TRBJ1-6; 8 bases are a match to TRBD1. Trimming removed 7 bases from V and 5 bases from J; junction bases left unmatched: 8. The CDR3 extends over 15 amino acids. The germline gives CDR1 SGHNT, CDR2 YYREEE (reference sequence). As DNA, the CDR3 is TGTGCCAGCTCCGCGGGCAGGGGGCATAATTCACCCCTCCACTTT. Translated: CASSAGRGHNSPLHF.

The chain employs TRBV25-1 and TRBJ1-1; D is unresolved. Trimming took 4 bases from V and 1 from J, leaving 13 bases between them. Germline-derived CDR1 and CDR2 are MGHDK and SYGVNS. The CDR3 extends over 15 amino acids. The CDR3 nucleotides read TGTGCCAGCAGTGTACTGAGATCTACGAACACTGAAGCTTTCTTT. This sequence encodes CASSVLRSTNTEAFF.

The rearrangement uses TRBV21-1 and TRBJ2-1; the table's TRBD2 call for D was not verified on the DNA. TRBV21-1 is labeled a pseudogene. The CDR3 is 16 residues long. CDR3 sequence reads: CASAHPGLAVINEQFF. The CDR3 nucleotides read TGTGCCAGCGCTCACCCGGGACTAGCGGTGATAAATGAGCAGTTCTTC.

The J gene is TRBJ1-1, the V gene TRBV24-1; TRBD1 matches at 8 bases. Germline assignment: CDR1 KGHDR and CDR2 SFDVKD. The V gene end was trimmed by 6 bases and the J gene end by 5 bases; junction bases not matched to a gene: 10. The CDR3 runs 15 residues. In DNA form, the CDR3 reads TGTGCCACCAGTTCAACCGGGACAGGAGGGACTGAAGCTTTCTTT. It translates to CATSSTGTGGTEAFF.

The CDR3 DNA reads as TGCGCCACCAGGGCAGTGGGGCCAGATACGCAGTATTTT. Translation: CATRAVGPDTQYF. The chain recombines TRBV10-2 with TRBJ2-3; D is possibly TRBD1 (5 bases). V gave up 10 bases and J gave up 4 bases, with 15 bases separating them. This CDR3 has 13 residues. From germline, CDR1 is WSHSY and CDR2 SAAADI.

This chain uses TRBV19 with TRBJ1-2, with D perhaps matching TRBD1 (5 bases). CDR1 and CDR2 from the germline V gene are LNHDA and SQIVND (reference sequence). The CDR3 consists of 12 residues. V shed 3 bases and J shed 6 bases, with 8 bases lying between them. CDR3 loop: CASSMGGHGYTF. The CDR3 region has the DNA TGTGCCAGTAGTATGGGGGGACATGGCTACACCTTC.

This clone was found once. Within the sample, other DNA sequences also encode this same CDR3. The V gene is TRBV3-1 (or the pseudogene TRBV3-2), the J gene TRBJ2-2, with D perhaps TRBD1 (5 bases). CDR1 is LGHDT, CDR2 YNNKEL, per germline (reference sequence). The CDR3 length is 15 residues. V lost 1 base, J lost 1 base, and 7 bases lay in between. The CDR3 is CASSQGQGNTGELFF. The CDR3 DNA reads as TGTGCCAGCAGCCAAGGGCAGGGGAACACCGGGGAGCTGTTTTTT.

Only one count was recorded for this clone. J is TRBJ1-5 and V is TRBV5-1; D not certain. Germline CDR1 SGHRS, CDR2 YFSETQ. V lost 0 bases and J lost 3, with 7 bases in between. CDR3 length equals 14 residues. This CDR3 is CASSLAGFNQPQHF. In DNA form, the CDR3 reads TGCGCCAGCAGCTTGGCGGGTTTCAATCAGCCCCAGCATTTT.

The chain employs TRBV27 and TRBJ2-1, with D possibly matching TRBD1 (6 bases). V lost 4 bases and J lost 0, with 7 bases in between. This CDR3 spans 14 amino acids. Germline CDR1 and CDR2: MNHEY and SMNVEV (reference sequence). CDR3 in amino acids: CASSWTASYNEQFF. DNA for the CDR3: TGTGCCAGCAGTTGGACAGCCTCCTACAATGAGCAGTTCTTC.

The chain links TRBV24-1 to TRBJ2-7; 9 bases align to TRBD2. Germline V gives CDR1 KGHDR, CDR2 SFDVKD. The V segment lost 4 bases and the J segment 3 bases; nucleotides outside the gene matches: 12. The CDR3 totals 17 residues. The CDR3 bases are TGTGCCACCAGTGACCTAAACCCTAGCGGGGTTTGCTACGAGCAGTACTTC. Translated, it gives CATSDLNPSGVCYEQYF.

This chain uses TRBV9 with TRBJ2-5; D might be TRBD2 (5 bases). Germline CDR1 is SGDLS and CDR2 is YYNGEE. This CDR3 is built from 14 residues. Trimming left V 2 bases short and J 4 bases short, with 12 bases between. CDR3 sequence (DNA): TGTGCCAGCAGCGTCGGCGGGTCCGGAGAGACCCAGTACTTC. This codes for CASSVGGSGETQYF. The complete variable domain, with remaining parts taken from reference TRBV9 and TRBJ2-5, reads DSGVTQTPKHLITATGQRVTLRCSPRSGDLSVYWYQQSLDQGLQFLIQYYNGEERAKGNILERFSAQQFPDLHSELNLSSLELGDSALYFCASSVGGSGETQYFGPGTRLLVL.

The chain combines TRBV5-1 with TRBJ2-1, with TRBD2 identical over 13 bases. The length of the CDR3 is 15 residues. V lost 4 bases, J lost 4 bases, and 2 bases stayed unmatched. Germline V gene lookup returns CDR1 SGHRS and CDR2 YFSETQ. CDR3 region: CASSPGLAGYNEQFF. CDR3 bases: TGCGCCAGCAGCCCGGGACTAGCGGGGTACAATGAGCAGTTCTTC.

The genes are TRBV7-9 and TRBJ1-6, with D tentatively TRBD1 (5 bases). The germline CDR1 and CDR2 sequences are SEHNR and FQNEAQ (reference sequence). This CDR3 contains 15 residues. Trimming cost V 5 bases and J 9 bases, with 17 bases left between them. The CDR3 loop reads CASSGITGASSPLHF. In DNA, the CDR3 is TGTGCCAGCAGCGGAATTACAGGCGCTAGTTCACCCCTCCACTTT.

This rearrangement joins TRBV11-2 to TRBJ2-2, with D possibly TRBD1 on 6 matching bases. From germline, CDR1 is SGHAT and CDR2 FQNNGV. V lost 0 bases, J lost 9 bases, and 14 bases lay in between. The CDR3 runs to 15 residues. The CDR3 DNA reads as TGTGCCAGCAGCTTAGACTACAGGGCATATCGGGAGCTGTTTTTT. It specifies CASSLDYRAYRELFF.

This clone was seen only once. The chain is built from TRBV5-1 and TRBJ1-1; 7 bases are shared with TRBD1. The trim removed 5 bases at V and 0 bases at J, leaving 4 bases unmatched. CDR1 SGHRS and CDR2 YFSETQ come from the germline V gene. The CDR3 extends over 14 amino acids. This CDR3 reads CASSSQGLNTEAFF. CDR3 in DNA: TGCGCCAGCAGTTCACAGGGGCTGAACACTGAAGCTTTCTTT.

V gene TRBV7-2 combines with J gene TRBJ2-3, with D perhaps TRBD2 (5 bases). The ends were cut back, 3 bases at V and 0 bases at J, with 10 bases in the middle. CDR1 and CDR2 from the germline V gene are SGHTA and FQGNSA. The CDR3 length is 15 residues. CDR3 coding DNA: TGTGCCAGCAGCTTTGTTAGCGCCAGCACAGATACGCAGTATTTT. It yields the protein CASSFVSASTDTQYF. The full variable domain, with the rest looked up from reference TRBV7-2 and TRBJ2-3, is GAGVSQSPSNKVTEKGKDVELRCDPISGHTALYWYRQSLGQGLEFLIYFQGNSAPDKSGLPSDRFSAERTGGSVSTLTIQRTQQEDSAVYLCASSFVSASTDTQYFGPGTRLTVL.

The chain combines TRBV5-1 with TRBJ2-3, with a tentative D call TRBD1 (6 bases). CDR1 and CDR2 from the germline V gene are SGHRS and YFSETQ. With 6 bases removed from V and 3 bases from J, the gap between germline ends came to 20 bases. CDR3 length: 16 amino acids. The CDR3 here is CASTLFRGETTDTQYF. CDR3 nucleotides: TGCGCCAGCACCCTATTCAGGGGAGAGACGACAGATACGCAGTATTTT.

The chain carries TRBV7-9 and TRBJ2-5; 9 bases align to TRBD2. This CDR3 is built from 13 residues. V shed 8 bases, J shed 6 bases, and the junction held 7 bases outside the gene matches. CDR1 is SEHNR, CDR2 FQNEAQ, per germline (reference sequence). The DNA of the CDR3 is TGTGCCAGCGATCCGGGACTAGCAAAGACCCAGTACTTC. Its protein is CASDPGLAKTQYF.

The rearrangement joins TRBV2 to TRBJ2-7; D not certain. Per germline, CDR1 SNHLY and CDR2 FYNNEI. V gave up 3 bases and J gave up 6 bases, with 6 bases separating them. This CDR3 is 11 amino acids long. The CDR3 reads CASSEVSEQYF. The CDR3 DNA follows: TGTGCCAGCAGTGAGGTCAGCGAGCAGTACTTC.

This CDR3 reads CASSIAPGSEGVSNQPQHF. CDR3 nucleotide sequence: TGTGCCAGTAGTATAGCCCCGGGGTCCGAGGGGGTAAGCAATCAGCCCCAGCATTTT. The chain couples TRBV19 to TRBJ1-5; D possibly corresponds to TRBD1 (6 bases). CDR1 is LNHDA, CDR2 SQIVND, per germline (reference sequence). Trimming removed 1 base from V and 1 base from J, with 20 bases in between. The CDR3 is made up of 19 amino acids.

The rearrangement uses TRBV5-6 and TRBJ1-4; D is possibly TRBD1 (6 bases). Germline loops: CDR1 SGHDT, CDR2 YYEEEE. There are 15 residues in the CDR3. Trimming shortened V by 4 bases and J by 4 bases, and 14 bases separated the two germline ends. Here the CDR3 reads CASSVDTGSNEKLFF. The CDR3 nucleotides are TGTGCCAGCAGCGTTGACACAGGGAGTAATGAAAAACTGTTTTTT.

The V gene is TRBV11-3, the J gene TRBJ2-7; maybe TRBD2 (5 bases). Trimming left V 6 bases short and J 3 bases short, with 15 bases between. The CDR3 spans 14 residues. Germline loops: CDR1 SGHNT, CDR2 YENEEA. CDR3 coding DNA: TGTGCCAGCAGAAGAAACCGGGATGACTACGAGCAGTACTTC. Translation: CASRRNRDDYEQYF.

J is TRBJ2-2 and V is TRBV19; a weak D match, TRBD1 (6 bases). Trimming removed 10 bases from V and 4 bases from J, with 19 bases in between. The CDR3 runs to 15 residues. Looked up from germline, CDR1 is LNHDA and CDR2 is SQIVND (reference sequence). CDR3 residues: CATISPGQATGELFF. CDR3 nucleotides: TGTGCCACCATCTCGCCGGGACAAGCCACCGGGGAGCTGTTTTTT.

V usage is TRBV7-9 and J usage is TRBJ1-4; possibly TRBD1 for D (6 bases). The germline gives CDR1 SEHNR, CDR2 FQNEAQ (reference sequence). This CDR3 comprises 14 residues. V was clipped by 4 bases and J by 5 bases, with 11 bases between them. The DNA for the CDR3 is TGTGCCAGCAGCTACGGGACATCGAATGAAAAACTGTTTTTT. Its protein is CASSYGTSNEKLFF.